Each of the 3 T cell receptor beta chains below was sequenced from the same sample in a study of blood T cell repertoires in COVID-19. Here immunoSEQ multiplex PCR was the method, and the copy in TCRdb shows in-frame clones only, minus some. Among under 200,000 clones listed, approximately 86% were seen once. Material: peripheral blood. The origin of the receptors is a man between 60 and 75 years old with COVID-19, enrolled during active disease.

This clone was recorded once. The genes are TRBV19 and TRBJ2-7; D call uncertain. The germline V gene encodes CDR1 LNHDA and CDR2 SQIVND (reference sequence). V was shortened by 4 bases and J by 2 bases, with 9 bases between the two germline ends. This CDR3 has 13 amino acids. CDR3 sequence: CASSTQYTYEQYF. The CDR3 nucleotides read TGTGCCAGTAGTACCCAGTACACCTACGAGCAGTACTTC.

This chain joins TRBV25-1 and TRBJ2-7; tentative D call: TRBD1 (6 bases). Germline assignment: CDR1 MGHDK and CDR2 SYGVNS. This CDR3 is built from 12 residues. Trimming pared 7 bases from V and 7 bases from J, leaving 14 bases between. The CDR3 here is CASTQNQGEQYF. The CDR3 DNA sequence: TGTGCCAGCACTCAGAACCAGGGGGAGCAGTACTTC.

Turning to this clone: The junction departs from the called germline gene at one end, perhaps through a read error. The same CDR3 can be traced to other DNA sequences in this sample. This rearrangement joins TRBV7-7 to TRBJ1-4; TRBD1 is a possible D gene (5 bases). Germline CDR1 and CDR2: SSHAT and FNYEAQ (reference sequence). The CDR3 sequence is 15 residues long. The CDR3 DNA reads TGTGCTAGCAGCTCGGGTCAGGGAACTAATGAAAAACTGTTTTTT. This codes for CASSSGQGTNEKLFF.